Each of the 2 T cell receptor beta chains below was sequenced from the same sample in a study of T cell clusters in autoimmune cytopenias. One tube held mixed TRB-A and TRB-B primer pools for touch-down PCR. TCRdb reprocessed the multiplex PCR reads and keeps a single row for each CDR3 protein, giving no DNA. The sample holds hundreds of distinct CDR3 sequences. TRB amplification used approximately 0.25 ug of peripheral blood genomic DNA. The same data also went into a second study, on T cell repertoires in aging, cancer and after chemotherapy.

Input material: peripheral blood. These receptors originate from a human donor with chronic lymphocytic leukemia.

The genes are TRBV19 and TRBJ2-7. Looked up from germline, CDR1 is LNHDA and CDR2 is SQIVND (reference sequence). The CDR3 is made up of 14 amino acids. CDR3: CASSITHNSYEQYF.

By frequency, this clonotype is medium-sized. This chain joins TRBV20-1 and TRBJ1-6; without DNA, the TCRdb call of TRBD1 cannot be checked. The CDR3 loop spans 16 amino acids. Germline CDR1 reads DFQATT; CDR2 reads SNEGSKA (reference sequence). Here the CDR3 reads CSARDRTELNNSPLHF.